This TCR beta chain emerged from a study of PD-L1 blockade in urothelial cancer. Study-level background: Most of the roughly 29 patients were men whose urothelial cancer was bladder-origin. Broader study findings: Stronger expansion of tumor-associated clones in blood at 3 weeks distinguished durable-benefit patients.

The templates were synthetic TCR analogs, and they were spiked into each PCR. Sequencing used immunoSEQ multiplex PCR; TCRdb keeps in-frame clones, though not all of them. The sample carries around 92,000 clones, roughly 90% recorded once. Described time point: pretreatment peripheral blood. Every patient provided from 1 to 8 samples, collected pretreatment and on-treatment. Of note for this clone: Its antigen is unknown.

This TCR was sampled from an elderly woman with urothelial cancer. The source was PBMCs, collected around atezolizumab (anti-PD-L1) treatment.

CDR3 DNA sequence: TGCGCCAGCAGCCAAGATACGAGTAGCGGAGGCCCCAGCACAGATACGCAGTATTTT. This codes for CASSQDTSSGGPSTDTQYF. The V and J genes are TRBV4-1 and TRBJ2-3, with D possibly TRBD2 on 6 matching bases. This CDR3 is built from 19 residues. CDR1 and CDR2 from the germline V gene are MGHRA and YSYEKL. Trimming left V 0 bases short and J 0 bases short, with 19 bases between.